The next 28 T cell receptor beta chains were all read from a single sample in a study of cytomegalovirus exposure and HLA in healthy donors. Repertoires were generated with immunoSEQ multiplex PCR, while TCRdb's copy carries only in-frame clones and drops some. The profile shows about 170,000 clones, 75% to 90% of them singletons. Source material: PBMCs. These receptors were collected from a woman younger than 35 in good health and CMV-seronegative.

This rearrangement joins TRBV4-1 to TRBJ2-7; 7 bases fit TRBD1. This CDR3 is built from 14 residues. After removal of 1 base from V and 3 bases from J, the junction contained 3 bases not matched to a gene. CDR1 MGHRA and CDR2 YSYEKL come from the germline V gene. For the CDR3, the DNA is TGCGCCAGCAGCCAAGGGGACAGAAGCTACGAGCAGTACTTC. This sequence encodes CASSQGDRSYEQYF.

The chain joins TRBV7-8 to TRBJ2-1, with TRBD2 matching over 9 bases. This CDR3 contains 17 residues. Germline V gene sequence: CDR1 SGHVS, CDR2 FQNEAQ. V was clipped by 7 bases and J by 7 bases; unmatched bases: 17. DNA of the CDR3: TGTGCCAGCATCAGTAATCTGCTAGCGGGAAGTACAAATGAGCAGTTCTTC. It yields the protein CASISNLLAGSTNEQFF.

This rearrangement joins TRBV2 to TRBJ2-5; D unresolved. V shed 6 bases and J shed 4 bases, with 24 bases lying between them. The CDR3 covers 17 residues. The germline V gene encodes CDR1 SNHLY and CDR2 FYNNEI. CDR3 bases: TGTGCCAGCAGCGCACTTCCCGGGTCCCTTACCCGAGAGACCCAGTACTTC. This gives the protein CASSALPGSLTRETQYF.

The chain joins TRBV13 to TRBJ2-1, with D possibly being TRBD2 (5 bases). CDR1 is PRHDT and CDR2 is FYEKMQ in the germline V gene (reference sequence). The CDR3 has 13 amino acids. Trimming removed 2 bases from V and 8 bases from J, with 10 bases in between. The CDR3 nucleotides are TGTGCCAGCAGCTTAAATATCGGGGATGAGCAGTTCTTC. It yields the protein CASSLNIGDEQFF.

The V call is TRBV7-9, the J call TRBJ1-1; tentatively, D is TRBD1 (5 bases). This CDR3 is 12 amino acids long. CDR1 and CDR2 (germline): SEHNR, FQNEAQ (reference sequence). Trimming shortened V by 5 bases and J by 4 bases, and 8 bases separated the two germline ends. The CDR3 DNA reads as TGTGCCAGCAGCAGGGGTCCCACTGAAGCTTTCTTT. Its translation: CASSRGPTEAFF.

The gene calls are TRBV4-1 and TRBJ1-1, with D perhaps TRBD1 (6 bases). CDR1 is MGHRA, CDR2 YSYEKL, per germline. Trimming removed 2 bases at V and 4 bases at J, with 8 bases between. This CDR3 comprises 13 residues. The CDR3 coding sequence is TGCGCCAGCAGCCAACAGGGGATCACTGAAGCTTTCTTT. It yields the protein CASSQQGITEAFF.

This clone was seen once. The rearrangement links TRBV29-1 to TRBJ2-7, with D tentatively TRBD1 (5 bases). The CDR3 loop spans 12 amino acids. Germline V gene lookup returns CDR1 SQVTM and CDR2 ANQGSEA. Trimming cost V 4 bases and J 2 bases, with 9 bases left between them. The CDR3 sequence is CSVVARAYEQYF. The CDR3 region has the DNA TGCAGCGTTGTAGCCAGGGCCTACGAGCAGTACTTC.

V usage is TRBV5-6 and J usage is TRBJ2-2; 7 nucleotides agree with TRBD1. The CDR3 sequence is 16 residues long. Germline values: CDR1 SGHDT, CDR2 YYEEEE. V was pared by 2 bases and J by 0 bases, with 4 bases of the junction left unmatched. In DNA, the CDR3 is TGTGCCAGCAGCTTTTGGACAGGCCCGAACACCGGGGAGCTGTTTTTT. Encoded protein: CASSFWTGPNTGELFF.

The chain couples TRBV6-1 to TRBJ2-2; the D gene is possibly TRBD1 (6 bases). Trimming stripped 0 bases from V and 3 bases from J, with 11 bases between. The CDR3 runs to 16 residues. Germline assignment: CDR1 MNHNS and CDR2 SASEGT. The DNA of the CDR3 is TGTGCCAGCAGTGAAGCAGCAGGGGCTGACACCGGGGAGCTGTTTTTT. Translating gives CASSEAAGADTGELFF.

The gene calls are TRBV2 and TRBJ2-7; 9 nucleotides agree with TRBD1. The CDR3 has 14 residues. Germline CDR1 reads SNHLY; CDR2 reads FYNNEI. J was trimmed by 5 bases and V by 6 bases; bases with no gene match: 8. The CDR3 region is CASSPDRGGNEQYF. CDR3 nucleotides: TGTGCCAGCAGCCCGGACAGGGGCGGCAACGAGCAGTACTTC.

The rearrangement uses TRBV15 and TRBJ2-5, with 7 bases fitting TRBD1. J gave up 2 bases and V 5 bases, and 8 bases lay outside the gene matches. The CDR3 totals 15 residues. Per the germline V gene, CDR1 is LNHNV and CDR2 is YYDKDF (reference sequence). CDR3 residues: CATSPSGTEQETQYF. CDR3 nucleotides: TGTGCCACCAGCCCATCAGGGACAGAACAAGAGACCCAGTACTTC. The full variable domain, completed using reference TRBV15 and TRBJ2-5, is DAMVIQNPRYQVTQFGKPVTLSCSQTLNHNVMYWYQQKSSQAPKLLFHYYDKDFNNEADTPDNFQSRRPNTSFCFLDIRSPGLGDTAMYLCATSPSGTEQETQYFGPGTRLLVL.

V gene TRBV27 combines with J gene TRBJ2-2, with 8 bases matching TRBD1. Trimming cost V 2 bases and J 2 bases; bases outside gene matches: 7. In germline, CDR1 is MNHEY, CDR2 SMNVEV (reference sequence). The CDR3 consists of 17 residues. CDR3 nucleotides: TGTGCCAGCAGTTTACAGGGGGCTATTGTTAACACCGGGGAGCTGTTTTTT. Its translation: CASSLQGAIVNTGELFF.

The J gene is TRBJ1-2, the V gene TRBV5-1; the D gene is possibly TRBD1 (6 bases). The V gene lost 0 bases and the J gene lost 6 bases, with 15 bases spanning the gap. The germline gives CDR1 SGHRS, CDR2 YFSETQ. The CDR3 totals 15 residues. CDR3 residues: CASSLGLNRADGYTF. The CDR3 bases are TGCGCCAGCAGCTTGGGGCTTAACAGGGCGGATGGCTACACCTTC.

The chain joins TRBV2 to TRBJ1-1; D ambiguous. CDR3 length: 15 amino acids. CDR1 is SNHLY and CDR2 is FYNNEI in the germline V gene. Deletions cut 2 bases from V and 0 bases from J, with 10 bases between. The CDR3 loop reads CASSEWGGMNTEAFF. In DNA form, the CDR3 reads TGTGCCAGCAGTGAATGGGGAGGGATGAACACTGAAGCTTTCTTT.

This rearrangement joins TRBV9 to TRBJ2-2, with D hard to call. CDR1 SGDLS and CDR2 YYNGEE come from the germline V gene. This CDR3 is 17 amino acids long. Trimming stripped 0 bases from V and 0 bases from J, with 12 bases between. CDR3 DNA: TGTGCCAGCAGCGTAGCGGTCCGAAACCCGAACACCGGGGAGCTGTTTTTT. Translating gives CASSVAVRNPNTGELFF.

V gene TRBV27 combines with J gene TRBJ2-3, with 16 bases that match TRBD2. CDR1 MNHEY and CDR2 SMNVEV come from the germline V gene (reference sequence). V gave up 5 bases and J gave up 0 bases; unmatched junction bases: 5. This CDR3 has 18 residues. The CDR3 DNA sequence: TGTGCCAGCAGTAAAGGGACTAGCGGGGGGGTAAGCACAGATACGCAGTATTTT. This sequence encodes CASSKGTSGGVSTDTQYF.

The V and J genes are TRBV2 and TRBJ2-1; D call uncertain. With 4 bases removed from V and 8 bases from J, the gap between germline ends came to 9 bases. This CDR3 has 12 amino acids. Germline CDR1 SNHLY, CDR2 FYNNEI. This chain's CDR3 is CASSGAGHEQFF. The CDR3 bases are TGTGCCAGCAGTGGGGCTGGGCATGAGCAGTTCTTC.

This chain uses TRBV2 with TRBJ1-5; possibly TRBD1 for D (5 bases). The germline V gene has CDR1 SNHLY and CDR2 FYNNEI. The V end was cut by 6 bases, the J end by 1 base, with 7 bases between. The CDR3 totals 13 residues. The CDR3 spells CASRTESNQPQHF. DNA for the CDR3: TGTGCCAGCAGGACAGAGAGCAATCAGCCCCAGCATTTT.

This clone has just one count. The chain links TRBV21-1 to TRBJ2-7; the tabulated D call, TRBD1, remains unverified against the DNA. TRBV21-1 is an annotated pseudogene. The CDR3 loop spans 19 amino acids. The CDR3 sequence: CASSRPGTASITSSYEQYF. Written as DNA, the CDR3 is TGTGCCAGCAGCAGACCAGGGACAGCCTCAATAACGAGCTCCTACGAGCAGTACTTC.

V usage is TRBV6-1 and J usage is TRBJ2-1; 8 bases fit TRBD2. The junction had 8 bases not matched to a gene; V was cut back by 4 bases and J by 9 bases. CDR1 is MNHNS and CDR2 is SASEGT in the germline V gene. The CDR3 length is 14 residues. The CDR3 here is CASSALGLAVEQFF. DNA for the CDR3: TGTGCCAGCAGTGCTCTTGGACTAGCCGTTGAGCAGTTCTTC.

This rearrangement joins TRBV10-1 to TRBJ2-1, with 10 bases identical to TRBD2. Germline CDR1 and CDR2: WNHNN and SYGVQD (reference sequence). Trimming at V came to 1 base and at J to 3 bases, leaving 3 bases not matched to a gene. The CDR3 totals 16 residues. The CDR3 protein is CASSEYLAGVYNEQFF. CDR3 DNA sequence: TGCGCCAGCAGTGAGTACCTAGCGGGAGTCTACAATGAGCAGTTCTTC.

The chain employs TRBV15 and TRBJ1-1; TRBD1 is a possible D gene (6 bases). This CDR3 has 14 amino acids. Germline-derived CDR1 and CDR2 are LNHNV and YYDKDF (reference sequence). V gave up 2 bases and J gave up 3 bases, with 10 bases separating them. DNA for the CDR3: TGTGCCACCAGCAGATCCGCAGGGGACACTGAAGCTTTCTTT. Encoded protein: CATSRSAGDTEAFF. The full variable domain, with the rest looked up from reference TRBV15 and TRBJ1-1, is DAMVIQNPRYQVTQFGKPVTLSCSQTLNHNVMYWYQQKSSQAPKLLFHYYDKDFNNEADTPDNFQSRRPNTSFCFLDIRSPGLGDTAMYLCATSRSAGDTEAFFGQGTRLTVV.

The chain has TRBV4-2 and TRBJ2-3; possible D gene TRBD2, 6 bases. Trimming took off 1 base at V and 1 base at J, with 9 bases between the two ends. The CDR3 covers 15 residues. The germline V gene encodes CDR1 LGHNA and CDR2 YNFKEQ. CDR3 sequence (DNA): TGTGCCAGCAGCCAAGGCCCTAGCGGCACAGATACGCAGTATTTT. Amino acid sequence: CASSQGPSGTDTQYF.

This chain joins TRBV4-3 and TRBJ2-3, with 8 nucleotides matching TRBD1. The length of the CDR3 is 17 residues. Germline lookup yields CDR1 LGHNA and CDR2 YSLEER. V lost 0 bases, J lost 7 bases, and 12 bases stayed unmatched. CDR3 sequence: CASSQDIGQGAENTQYF. The CDR3, as DNA: TGCGCCAGCAGCCAAGATATAGGGCAGGGGGCGGAAAATACGCAGTATTTT.

V usage is TRBV7-9 and J usage is TRBJ2-1, with 7 bases identical to TRBD1. Germline lookup yields CDR1 SEHNR and CDR2 FQNEAQ (reference sequence). V lost 5 bases, J lost 7 bases, and 11 bases stayed unmatched. The CDR3 extends over 15 amino acids. CDR3 in DNA: TGTGCCAGCAGCCCCACAGGGGCCGGGGCGAATGAGCAGTTCTTC. Its translation: CASSPTGAGANEQFF.

The rearrangement uses TRBV7-2 and TRBJ1-3, with 9 bases aligning to TRBD1. In germline, CDR1 is SGHTA, CDR2 FQGNSA. The CDR3 totals 17 residues. Trimming took 4 bases from V and 0 from J; bases not matched to a gene: 7. CDR3 DNA sequence: TGTGCCAGCAGCTATGGTGGACAGGGGATCTCTGGAAACACCATATATTTT. The encoded protein is CASSYGGQGISGNTIYF. The whole variable domain, remainder taken from reference TRBV7-2 and TRBJ1-3, is GAGVSQSPSNKVTEKGKDVELRCDPISGHTALYWYRQSLGQGLEFLIYFQGNSAPDKSGLPSDRFSAERTGGSVSTLTIQRTQQEDSAVYLCASSYGGQGISGNTIYFGEGSWLTVV.

This clone turned up a few times. The rearrangement joins TRBV4-3 to TRBJ2-3, with 10 bases fitting TRBD2. The germline V gene has CDR1 LGHNA and CDR2 YSLEER. V gave up 1 base and J gave up 2 bases; unmatched junction bases: 12. This CDR3 has 19 amino acids. CDR3 sequence (DNA): TGCGCCAGCAGCCAAGGCCCTAGCGGGAGCTCATCCCTCACAGATACGCAGTATTTT. Its protein product is CASSQGPSGSSSLTDTQYF.

The chain has TRBV29-1 and TRBJ2-1; 7 nucleotides align to TRBD1. With V trimmed by 8 bases and J by 5 bases, 15 bases remained unmatched. In germline, CDR1 is SQVTM, CDR2 ANQGSEA. This CDR3 is built from 15 residues. This chain's CDR3 is CSSTSDRVFNNEQFF. CDR3 coding DNA: TGCAGCTCTACCAGCGACAGGGTATTTAACAATGAGCAGTTCTTC.